These 25 T cell receptor beta chains share one sample of origin, sequenced in a study of cytomegalovirus exposure and HLA in healthy donors. The primer mix had 60 Vbeta and 13 Jbeta primers. Only in-frame clones appear in the TCRdb table, and some are missing; sequencing was by immunoSEQ multiplex PCR. This table holds 85,000 to 100,000 clones, 85% to 90% found once. Sequencing was carried out using PBMCs. These receptor sequences come from a man between 18 and 35 years old in good health and CMV-seronegative.

The rearrangement joins TRBV18 to TRBJ2-7; TRBD2 aligns across 13 bases. This CDR3 has 16 amino acids. CDR1 is KGHSH and CDR2 is LQKENI in the germline V gene. With 6 bases clipped from V and 4 bases from J, the junction kept 9 bases outside the gene matches. CDR3 nucleotide sequence: TGTGCCAGCTCGCCCGGACTAGCGGGAGTGACGTACGAGCAGTACTTC. Translation: CASSPGLAGVTYEQYF.

This rearrangement joins TRBV7-8 to TRBJ2-5, with D maybe TRBD1 (6 bases). The tail of the sequence fits TRBJ2-7 better, so the J call may be wrong. Germline V CDR1 and CDR2: SGHVS, FQNEAQ. The CDR3 is 15 residues long. The CDR3 DNA is TGTGCCAGCAGCTTGAATCAAGGGGGCTCCTACGAGCAGTACTTC. This translates into CASSLNQGGSYEQYF.

This clone has only one observation. The V gene is TRBV25-1, the J gene TRBJ2-5; 9 nucleotides match TRBD1. The V segment lost 0 bases and the J segment 3 bases; nucleotides outside the gene matches: 2. The germline V gene encodes CDR1 MGHDK and CDR2 SYGVNS. The CDR3 consists of 15 residues. In nucleotides, the CDR3 is TGTGCCAGCAGTGAATATAGACAGGGGGAAGAGACCCAGTACTTC. Amino acid sequence: CASSEYRQGEETQYF. Combining the CDR3 with reference TRBV25-1 and TRBJ2-5 gives the whole variable domain EADIYQTPRYLVIGTGKKITLECSQTMGHDKMYWYQQDPGMELHLIHYSYGVNSTEKGDLSSESTVSRIRTEHFPLTLESARPSHTSQYLCASSEYRQGEETQYFGPGTRLLVL.

The chain uses TRBV5-1 and TRBJ2-2; no firm D call. Trimming took off 1 base at V and 3 bases at J, with 16 bases between the two ends. Per germline, CDR1 SGHRS and CDR2 YFSETQ. This CDR3 has 17 amino acids. CDR3 sequence reads: CASSLSPGVKDTGELFF. The CDR3 nucleotides are TGCGCCAGCAGCTTGTCCCCAGGCGTCAAGGACACCGGGGAGCTGTTTTTT. The full variable domain, with the rest looked up from reference TRBV5-1 and TRBJ2-2, is KAGVTQTPRYLIKTRGQQVTLSCSPISGHRSVSWYQQTPGQGLQFLFEYFSETQRNKGNFPGRFSGRQFSNSRSEMNVSTLELGDSALYLCASSLSPGVKDTGELFFGEGSRLTVL.

V gene TRBV5-1 combines with J gene TRBJ2-1; TRBD2 aligns across 8 bases. J gave up 9 bases and V 1 base, and 9 bases lay outside the gene matches. Germline V lookup: CDR1 SGHRS, CDR2 YFSETQ. This CDR3 has 15 residues. The CDR3: CASSLRGLGEIEQFF. For the CDR3, the DNA is TGCGCCAGCAGCTTGCGGGGACTAGGTGAAATTGAGCAGTTCTTC. Full variable domain (outside the CDR3, taken from reference TRBV5-1 and TRBJ2-1): KAGVTQTPRYLIKTRGQQVTLSCSPISGHRSVSWYQQTPGQGLQFLFEYFSETQRNKGNFPGRFSGRQFSNSRSEMNVSTLELGDSALYLCASSLRGLGEIEQFFGPGTRLTVL.

In its sample, this clone was seen a few times. The J gene is TRBJ1-2, the V gene TRBV7-6, with D maybe TRBD1 (6 bases). The CDR3 loop spans 17 amino acids. Germline V CDR1 and CDR2: SGHVS, FNYEAQ. V was cut by 3 bases and J by 4 bases, with 21 bases left in between. CDR3 sequence: CASSFTQGPGYLYGYTF. CDR3 in DNA: TGTGCCAGCAGCTTTACTCAGGGGCCCGGATATCTCTATGGCTACACCTTC.

The chain employs TRBV18 and TRBJ1-1; 8 nucleotides align to TRBD1. The germline gives CDR1 KGHSH, CDR2 LQKENI. Germline trimming cut 2 bases from V and 7 bases from J; bases unmatched to any gene: 9. The CDR3 covers 15 residues. The CDR3 reads CASSPRGQEDVEAFF. CDR3 nucleotide sequence: TGTGCCAGCTCACCAAGGGGACAGGAGGATGTTGAAGCTTTCTTT. The variable domain in full, completed from reference TRBV18 and TRBJ1-1, reads NAGVMQNPRHLVRRRGQEARLRCSPMKGHSHVYWYRQLPEEGLKFMVYLQKENIIDESGMPKERFSAEFPKEGPSILRIQQVVRGDSAAYFCASSPRGQEDVEAFFGQGTRLTVV.

The chain employs TRBV13 and TRBJ2-1; the match to TRBD2 covers 14 bases. The CDR3 spans 22 residues. With V trimmed by 3 bases and J by 5 bases, 21 bases remained unmatched. The germline V gene encodes CDR1 PRHDT and CDR2 FYEKMQ (reference sequence). CDR3 DNA: TGTGCCAGCAGCTTGACAGCTGGCGGGGGACTAGCGGGAGAAAAGAGGGACAATGAGCAGTTCTTC. Amino acid sequence: CASSLTAGGGLAGEKRDNEQFF.

The chain couples TRBV29-1 to TRBJ1-2, with D possibly TRBD1 on 5 matching bases. The CDR3 is 13 residues long. Germline V gene lookup returns CDR1 SQVTM and CDR2 ANQGSEA. V dropped 2 bases and J dropped 6 bases, with 13 bases sitting between them. This CDR3 is CSVEQTGTHGYTF. The CDR3 DNA is TGCAGCGTTGAACAAACCGGGACTCATGGCTACACCTTC.

This chain connects TRBV5-4 to TRBJ2-1; maybe TRBD2 (6 bases). Trimming took 2 bases from V and 10 from J, leaving 16 bases between them. This CDR3 contains 14 residues. CDR1 is SGHNT, CDR2 YYREEE, per germline (reference sequence). CDR3 residues: CASSFGASVQEQFF. CDR3 nucleotides: TGTGCCAGCAGCTTCGGGGCTAGCGTGCAAGAGCAGTTCTTC.

The CDR3, as DNA: TGCGCCAGCAGCTATCTCGATGAGCAGTTCTTC. Amino acids: CASSYLDEQFF. The chain employs TRBV5-1 and TRBJ2-1; D gene uncertain. This CDR3 is 11 amino acids long. Germline-derived CDR1 and CDR2 are SGHRS and YFSETQ. V lost 3 bases and J lost 8, with 6 bases in between.

The CDR3 nucleotides read TGTGCCAGCAGCTTAACAGGGGCTGGTGAAAAACTGTTTTTT. This sequence encodes CASSLTGAGEKLFF. This chain uses TRBV7-3 with TRBJ1-4, with D possibly matching TRBD1 (5 bases). V lost 0 bases and J lost 7, with 9 bases in between. Per germline, CDR1 SGHTA and CDR2 FQGTGA. The CDR3 is made up of 14 amino acids.

The V call is TRBV5-1, the J call TRBJ2-3; unclear D gene. This CDR3 comprises 15 residues. Trimming took 4 bases from V and 0 from J, leaving 12 bases between them. The germline V gene has CDR1 SGHRS and CDR2 YFSETQ. The CDR3 reads CASSPLPGSTDTQYF. The CDR3 coding sequence is TGCGCCAGCAGCCCCCTTCCGGGTAGCACAGATACGCAGTATTTT.

J is TRBJ2-7 and V is TRBV5-5, with TRBD2 identical over 11 bases. V dropped 4 bases and J dropped 0; count of bases not matched to a gene: 9. This CDR3 region has 17 residues. Germline V CDR1 and CDR2: SGHKS, YYEKEE (reference sequence). The CDR3 coding sequence is TGTGCCAGCAGCACCCAATGGGGGACTAGCGGCTCCTACGAGCAGTACTTC. Encoded protein: CASSTQWGTSGSYEQYF.

This chain uses TRBV7-2 with TRBJ2-6; 8 positions match TRBD1. CDR1 is SGHTA and CDR2 is FQGNSA in the germline V gene. The J segment lost 3 bases and the V segment lost 4 bases, leaving 5 bases of the junction unmatched. The CDR3 has 16 amino acids. CDR3 protein: CASSWTGLGGANVLTF. Written as DNA, the CDR3 is TGTGCCAGCAGCTGGACAGGGCTCGGTGGGGCCAACGTCCTGACTTTC.

The chain has TRBV29-1 and TRBJ1-1; 8 bases match TRBD1. V shed 6 bases, J shed 1 base, and the junction held 10 bases outside the gene matches. This CDR3 region has 15 residues. Germline values: CDR1 SQVTM, CDR2 ANQGSEA. Here the CDR3 DNA reads TGCAGCGTCCGCAAACATGGGACAGGGAACACTGAAGCTTTCTTT. It encodes CSVRKHGTGNTEAFF.

The genes are TRBV11-2 and TRBJ2-2; D is perhaps TRBD1 (6 bases). CDR3 length: 16 residues. V was clipped by 6 bases and J by 4 bases, with 18 bases between them. The germline V gene has CDR1 SGHAT and CDR2 FQNNGV. The CDR3 DNA sequence: TGTGCCAGCAGTCCCCAGGGGTTTAGGGGCACCGGGGAGCTGTTTTTT. This translates into CASSPQGFRGTGELFF. Variable domain in full (rest from reference TRBV11-2 and TRBJ2-2): EAGVAQSPRYKIIEKRQSVAFWCNPISGHATLYWYQQILGQGPKLLIQFQNNGVVDDSQLPKDRFSAERLKGVDSTLKIQPAKLEDSAVYLCASSPQGFRGTGELFFGEGSRLTVL.

CDR3 in amino acids: CASSQGAIGTSGSTTNTGELFF. In DNA form, the CDR3 reads TGCGCCAGCAGCCAGGGGGCAATAGGGACTAGCGGGAGTACAACGAACACCGGGGAGCTGTTTTTT. The rearrangement links TRBV5-1 to TRBJ2-2; TRBD2 matches at 14 bases. In germline, CDR1 is SGHRS, CDR2 YFSETQ. CDR3 length equals 22 residues. V trimming: 4 bases; J trimming: 0 bases; junction bases outside the gene matches: 17.

The V and J genes are TRBV9 and TRBJ1-1; the D is unclear. Per germline, CDR1 SGDLS and CDR2 YYNGEE. The CDR3 runs to 14 residues. Trimming removed 2 bases from V and 2 bases from J, with 10 bases in between. The CDR3 nucleotides are TGTGCCAGCAGCGTCGTCCACAGCAACACTGAAGCTTTCTTT. It is translated as CASSVVHSNTEAFF.

CDR3 sequence: CASSPGTSGSNEQFF. In DNA form, the CDR3 reads TGTGCCAGCTCACCCGGGACTAGCGGGAGTAATGAGCAGTTCTTC. V and J are TRBV18 and TRBJ2-1, with 14 bases fitting TRBD2. Germline CDR1 is KGHSH and CDR2 is LQKENI. This CDR3 contains 15 residues. V was clipped by 3 bases and J by 7 bases; unmatched bases: 2.

This chain uses TRBV27 with TRBJ1-1, with a tentative D call TRBD1 (5 bases). CDR1 and CDR2 from the germline V gene are MNHEY and SMNVEV (reference sequence). Trimming removed 7 bases at V and 9 bases at J, with 18 bases between. This CDR3 region has 13 residues. DNA for the CDR3: TGTGCCAGCACTCGCATAGGAGGGGCGCAAGCTTTCTTT. This sequence encodes CASTRIGGAQAFF.

The chain combines TRBV18 with TRBJ1-3, with a tentative D call TRBD1 (5 bases). This CDR3 region has 17 residues. The germline V gene has CDR1 KGHSH and CDR2 LQKENI. V was clipped by 1 base and J by 0 bases, with 13 bases between them. CDR3 amino acids: CASSPRTGDSSGNTIYF. The CDR3 coding sequence is TGTGCCAGCTCACCACGTACAGGCGACAGCTCTGGAAACACCATATATTTT.

This clone came up once. The J gene is TRBJ2-1, the V gene TRBV11-1, with no clear D. Germline assignment: CDR1 SGHAT and CDR2 FQDESV (reference sequence). V was clipped by 1 base and J by 2 bases, with 9 bases between them. The CDR3 is 15 residues long. The CDR3: CASSLGFLAYNEQFF. In DNA, the CDR3 is TGTGCCAGCAGCTTAGGGTTCCTAGCCTACAATGAGCAGTTCTTC.

CDR3 protein: CASSLREGTGEAFF. The CDR3 DNA follows: TGTGCCAGCAGCCTCCGCGAAGGGACAGGTGAAGCTTTCTTT. This chain joins TRBV9 and TRBJ1-1, with 8 nucleotides matching TRBD1. CDR3 length: 14 residues. The J segment lost 7 bases and the V segment lost 4 bases, leaving 9 bases of the junction unmatched. Germline V CDR1 and CDR2: SGDLS, YYNGEE.

This chain uses TRBV7-2 with TRBJ1-6; D perhaps matches TRBD1 (6 bases). The CDR3 loop spans 15 amino acids. The germline gives CDR1 SGHTA, CDR2 FQGNSA. Trimming left V 2 bases short and J 10 bases short, with 15 bases between. CDR3 bases: TGTGCCAGCAGCTTACTGACCGGGGGGGGCTCACCCCTCCACTTT. Translated, it gives CASSLLTGGGSPLHF.